This TCR beta chain appears in the sequencing data of a study of cytomegalovirus exposure and HLA in healthy donors. Study-wide background: Out of a few hundred genotyped donors, 81% belonged to the Caucasian-associated ancestry cluster. Study findings and constraints: Further analysis, carried out later, found HLA-associated TCR beta chains more clonally expanded than equally common other chains.

60 Vbeta and 13 Jbeta primers were used in PCR. TCRdb keeps only in-frame clones here, not all; method: immunoSEQ multiplex PCR. The profile shows 150,000 or so clones, almost 85% of them singletons. On this clone itself: The target antigen is unknown.

V lost 2 bases and J lost 6, with 13 bases in between. Germline CDR1 and CDR2: MNHNY and SVGAGI (reference sequence). This CDR3 spans 15 amino acids. The rearrangement joins TRBV6-6 to TRBJ1-4; the D is unclear. Sequenced input: PBMCs. This receptor was taken from a man aged 18 to 29 in good health and CMV-seropositive. CDR3 region: CASSYLGSTDEKLFF. As DNA, the CDR3 is TGTGCCAGCAGTTACCTCGGTTCTACGGATGAAAAACTGTTTTTT.